This record concerns one T cell receptor beta chain sequence. Its specificity is unknown. These data originate in a study of cytomegalovirus exposure and HLA in healthy donors. Study background: The roughly 110 validation repertoires matched the roughly 700 first-cohort repertoires in platform, a later analysis reported.

Whole-study results and caveats: Rarity marked most TCR sequences, yet some public TCRs occurred in many donors. In vitro confirmation showed three CMV-associated chains to be CMV antigen specific. Overall, about 160 TCR beta chains were annotated as cytomegalovirus-associated.

This CDR3 is built from 13 residues. The V gene's germline CDR1 is SGHVS and CDR2 FQNEAQ. The V end was cut by 4 bases, the J end by 10 bases, with 15 bases between. Only in-frame clones appear in the TCRdb table, and some are missing; sequencing was by immunoSEQ multiplex PCR. The table lists tens of thousands of clones, approximately 90% of them singletons, with about 3% in the top ten. The sequencing input was PBMCs. The sequence derives from a man aged 18 to 30 in good health and CMV-seronegative. The chain carries TRBV7-8 and TRBJ2-3; perhaps TRBD1 as D (6 bases). CDR3: CASSSLGAQAQYF. In DNA form, the CDR3 reads TGTGCCAGCAGCTCACTGGGGGCACAGGCGCAGTATTTT.